This T cell receptor beta chain stems from a study of molecular identifiers for immune sequencing clone quantification. At the level of the study: Within a replicate experiment, RNA obtained from either roughly 20,000 or 100,000 naive CD8 cells was divided into five aliquots, and four of those aliquots were then sequenced. Whole-study findings and limits: Clones carrying above 20 RNA copies accounted for over 99% of effector molecules, under 1% in naive cells.

One entry per CDR3 protein results from TCRdb running MiXCR on the PCR reads. Among 300,000 to 350,000 distinct CDR3 sequences listed, 20% to 25% were seen once. Notes on this clonotype: What it recognizes is unknown.

Investigators produced naive CD8 libraries from around 20,000 to 1,000,000 sorted cells, drawing on 10%, 30% or 50% RNA. Naive CD8 T cells underwent sorting with the CD8+CD4-CCR7+CD45RA+ definition. The receptor's source is a human donor in good health. Some libraries in this study had Jurkat cell RNA spiked in. Specimen: naive CD8+ T cells from blood, with Jurkat cell RNA spiked in. The sample's subset: FACS-sorted CD8+CD4-CCR7+CD45RA+ naive T cells.

CDR3 coding DNA: TGTGCCAGCGGGCGGGACACGGCCTACGAGCAGTACTTC. It translates to CASGRDTAYEQYF. J is TRBJ2-7 and V is TRBV28; D may match TRBD1 or TRBD2 (6 bases each). In germline, CDR1 is MDHEN, CDR2 SYDVKM. This CDR3 is built from 13 residues. Trimming stripped 8 bases from V and 2 bases from J, with 13 bases between.